This paragraph covers one T cell receptor beta chain sequence. Generated by immunoSEQ multiplex PCR, the TCRdb table keeps only in-frame clones and is missing some. The sample has hundreds of thousands of clones, roughly 90% seen once; the top ten hold about 1.5%. The CDR3 has 16 residues. V was trimmed by 2 bases and J by 0 bases, leaving 10 bases between them. Germline V gene sequence: CDR1 LGHNA, CDR2 YSLEER. Described treatment: around 19 received Ad26.COV2.S at low or high dose, single or two shots; 5 received placebo; per-sample allocation not given. Following the first vaccine or placebo injection, samples were taken on day 63. These data originate in a study of Ad26.COV2.S vaccination and SARS-CoV-2 variants.

The receptor was derived from a person between 18 and 59 years old who received the Ad26.COV2.S COVID-19 vaccine or a placebo. The chain uses TRBV4-3 and TRBJ2-2, with D perhaps TRBD2 (5 bases). The sample here was peripheral blood, taken in a trial of Ad26.COV2.S vaccine versus placebo. CDR3 in amino acids: CASSQYGITNTGELFF. The CDR3 DNA sequence: TGCGCCAGCAGCCAATACGGGATTACGAACACCGGGGAGCTGTTTTTT.